Sequencing of this T cell receptor (delta chain) was carried out in a study of gamma-delta chains in newborns, infants, children. TCRdb processed the reads again with the CATT caller. The data show approximately 4,000 delta-chain clones, approximately 2% seen once. This clone has a handful of counts. With only one base between it and a far larger clone, this is likely a read error. The sample holds other DNA sequences that translate to the same CDR3. CDR1 and CDR2 (germline): TSWWSYY, QGS. This CDR3 has 18 residues. This TCR derives from a child who was a newborn, infant or young child, either healthy, febrile or measles-vaccinated (not recorded which). V is TRDV1 and J is TRDJ2; D is ambiguous. The material sequenced was blood. The CDR3 region has the DNA TGTGCTCTTGGGGAACTCCCCCCTTTTACTACTTTGACAGCGCAACTCTTCTTT. Translated: CALGELPPFTTLTAQLFF.